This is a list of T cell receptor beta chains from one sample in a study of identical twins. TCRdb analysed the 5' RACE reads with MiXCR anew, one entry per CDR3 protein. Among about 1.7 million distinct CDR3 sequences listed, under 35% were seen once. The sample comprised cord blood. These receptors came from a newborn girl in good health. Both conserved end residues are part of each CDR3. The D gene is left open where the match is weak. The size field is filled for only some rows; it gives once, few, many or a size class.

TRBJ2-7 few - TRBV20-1 CSAPTLQGSYEQYF TGCAGTGCACCGACCTTACAGGGCTCCTACGAGCAGTACTTC
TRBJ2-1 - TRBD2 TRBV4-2 CASSQDGGIDNEQFF TGTGCCAGCAGCCAAGACGGGGGGATCGACAATGAGCAGTTCTTC
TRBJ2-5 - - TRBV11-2 CASSHPSREQTQYF TGTGCCAGCAGCCATCCCTCCAGGGAACAGACCCAGTACTTC
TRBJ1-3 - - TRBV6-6 CASSSLTDSGNTIYF TGTGCCAGCAGTTCCTTGACGGACTCTGGAAACACCATATATTTT
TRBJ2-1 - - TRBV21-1 CASSETGRRFF TGTGCCAGCAGCGAGACAGGAAGAAGGTTCTTC
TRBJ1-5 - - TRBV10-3 CAISDSSNQPQHF TGTGCCATCAGCGACAGTTCTAATCAGCCCCAGCATTTT
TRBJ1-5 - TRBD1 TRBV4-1 CASSQATGNRQPQHF TGCGCCAGCAGCCAAGCGACAGGGAATCGTCAGCCCCAGCATTTT
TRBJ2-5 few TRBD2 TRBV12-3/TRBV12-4 CASSPLAGVGNEQYF TGTGCCAGCAGTCCTCTAGCGGGAGTTGGCAATGAGCAGTACTTC
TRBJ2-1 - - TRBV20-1 CSARAAGTTNEQFF TGCAGTGCTAGAGCCGCGGGAACTACCAATGAGCAGTTCTTC
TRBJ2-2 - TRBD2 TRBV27 CASSRTSGELFF TGTGCCAGCAGTCGGACTAGCGGGGAGCTGTTTTTT
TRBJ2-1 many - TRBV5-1 CASSLNNEQFF TGTGCCAGCAGCTTAAACAATGAGCAGTTCTTC
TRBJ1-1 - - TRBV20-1 CSARPSGSTEAFF TGCAGTGCTAGACCCTCAGGAAGCACTGAAGCTTTCTTT
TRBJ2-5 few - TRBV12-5 CASGLRRETQYF TGTGCTAGTGGTTTGCGTAGGGAGACCCAGTACTTC
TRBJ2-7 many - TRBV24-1 CATSAQGRYEQYF TGTGCCACCAGTGCACAGGGTAGGTACGAGCAGTACTTC
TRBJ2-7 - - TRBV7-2 CASSLWYETSYEQYF TGTGCCAGCAGCTTATGGTATGAGACGAGCTACGAGCAGTACTTC
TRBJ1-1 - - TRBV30 CAWSGTATEAFF TGTGCCTGGAGTGGGACAGCCACTGAAGCTTTCTTT
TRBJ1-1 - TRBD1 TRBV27 CASSSSPGGAFF TGTGCCAGCAGTTCCTCCCCAGGGGGGGCTTTCTTT
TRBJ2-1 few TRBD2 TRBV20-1 CSARELAGVSYNEQFF TGCAGTGCTCGGGAACTAGCGGGGGTCTCCTACAATGAGCAGTTCTTC
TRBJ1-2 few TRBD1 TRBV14 CASSPLQGARRIFYGYTF TGTGCCAGCAGCCCACTGCAGGGGGCCCGAAGAATCTTCTATGGCTACACCTTC
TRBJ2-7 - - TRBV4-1 CASSQHPASSYNEQYF TGCGCCAGCAGCCAACATCCAGCGAGCTCCTACAATGAGCAGTACTTC
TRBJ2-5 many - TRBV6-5 CASSYFSTAYQETQYF TGTGCCAGCAGTTACTTCAGTACAGCGTACCAAGAGACCCAGTACTTC
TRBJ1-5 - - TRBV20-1 CSATRSSRDHPQHF TGCAGTGCTACGAGGAGCTCTCGGGATCACCCCCAGCATTTT
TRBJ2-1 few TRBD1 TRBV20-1 CSASMTGGSDNEQFF TGCAGTGCTAGCATGACAGGGGGTTCCGACAATGAGCAGTTCTTC
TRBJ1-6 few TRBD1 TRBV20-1 CSAWDRGRSPLHF TGCAGTGCCTGGGACAGGGGGCGATCACCCCTCCACTTT
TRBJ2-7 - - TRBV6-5 CASSYLGTHEQYF TGTGCCAGCAGTTATCTCGGGACACACGAGCAGTACTTC
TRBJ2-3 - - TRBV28 CASSSPGLRGGDTQYF TGTGCCAGCAGTTCCCCGGGTCTAAGGGGTGGAGATACGCAGTATTTT
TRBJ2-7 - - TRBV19 CASGLGHEQYF TGTGCCAGTGGTCTGGGGCACGAGCAGTACTTC
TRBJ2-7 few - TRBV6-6 CASSPEGGLYEQYF TGTGCCAGCAGTCCCGAGGGGGGCCTCTACGAGCAGTACTTC
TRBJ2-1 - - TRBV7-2 CASSFGGARSYNEQFF TGTGCCAGCAGCTTTGGGGGGGCCCGCTCCTACAATGAGCAGTTCTTC
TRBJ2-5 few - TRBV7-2 CATSPAGYNEQYF TGTGCCACCTCGCCGGCCGGGTACAATGAGCAGTACTTC
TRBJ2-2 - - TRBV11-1 CASRKPYTGELFF TGTGCCAGCAGAAAGCCTTACACCGGGGAGCTGTTTTTT
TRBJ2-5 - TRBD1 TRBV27 CASSFRPGTGDNEQYF TGTGCCAGCAGTTTCCGTCCCGGGACAGGGGACAATGAGCAGTACTTC
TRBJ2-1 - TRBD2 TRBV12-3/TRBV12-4 CASSPGLAGGLTFF TGTGCCAGCAGTCCGGGACTAGCGGGGGGCCTGACGTTCTTC
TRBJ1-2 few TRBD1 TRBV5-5 CASRRPGQVYGYTF TGTGCCAGCAGGCGGCCGGGACAGGTGTATGGCTACACCTTC
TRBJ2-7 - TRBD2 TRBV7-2 CASSPGGSSGSQGYF TGTGCCAGCAGCCCAGGTGGGTCTAGCGGATCCCAAGGGTACTTC
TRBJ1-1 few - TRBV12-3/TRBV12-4 CASSPQTGTEAFF TGTGCCAGCAGCCCTCAGACAGGCACTGAAGCTTTCTTT
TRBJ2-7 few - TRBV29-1 CSVEDPGRRLEQYF TGCAGCGTTGAAGATCCGGGACGGAGACTCGAGCAGTACTTC
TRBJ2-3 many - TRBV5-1 CASKSLRNTDTQYF TGCGCCAGCAAGTCTTTGCGTAACACAGATACGCAGTATTTT
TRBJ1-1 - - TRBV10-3 CAISGGTSNTEAFF TGTGCCATCAGTGGCGGGACATCGAACACTGAAGCTTTCTTT
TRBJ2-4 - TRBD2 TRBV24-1 CATSDLLAGGKNIQYF TGTGCCACCAGTGATTTACTAGCGGGGGGCAAAAACATTCAGTACTTC
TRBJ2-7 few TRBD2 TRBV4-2 CASSHLQELAADEQYF TGTGCCAGCAGCCACTTACAGGAGCTAGCGGCGGACGAGCAGTACTTC
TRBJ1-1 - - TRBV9 CASSAREMNTEAFF TGTGCCAGCAGCGCCAGGGAAATGAACACTGAAGCTTTCTTT